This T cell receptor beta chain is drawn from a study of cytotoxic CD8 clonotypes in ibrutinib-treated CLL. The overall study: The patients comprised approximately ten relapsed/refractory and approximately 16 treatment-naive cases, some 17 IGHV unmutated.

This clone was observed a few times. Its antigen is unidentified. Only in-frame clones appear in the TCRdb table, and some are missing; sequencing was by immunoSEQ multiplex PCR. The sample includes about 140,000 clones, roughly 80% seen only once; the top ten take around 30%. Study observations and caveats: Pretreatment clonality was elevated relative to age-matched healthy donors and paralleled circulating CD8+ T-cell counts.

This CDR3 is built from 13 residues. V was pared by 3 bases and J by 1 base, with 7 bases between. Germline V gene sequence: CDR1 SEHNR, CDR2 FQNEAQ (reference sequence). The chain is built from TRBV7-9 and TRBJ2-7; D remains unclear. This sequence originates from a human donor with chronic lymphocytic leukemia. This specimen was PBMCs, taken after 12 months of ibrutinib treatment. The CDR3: CASSFSSSYEQYF. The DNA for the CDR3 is TGTGCCAGCAGCTTTTCCAGTTCCTACGAGCAGTACTTC. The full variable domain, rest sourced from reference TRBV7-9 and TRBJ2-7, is DTGVSQNPRHKITKRGQNVTFRCDPISEHNRLYWYRQTLGQGPEFLTYFQNEAQLEKSRLLSDRFSAERPKGSFSTLEIQRTEQGDSAMYLCASSFSSSYEQYFGPGTRLTVT.